These 4 T cell receptor beta chains were sequenced from one sample in a study of T cells after yellow fever vaccination (dated by TCRdb to the late 2010s). The method behind the library was 5' RACE. The data were produced on an Illumina HiSeq 2500. TCRdb reprocessed the public reads (quality trimming at Q25 with fastp, clone calling with MiXCR) and kept in-frame beta chains. Rows with one shared CDR3 protein collapse into an entry with the most common genes and DNA. For this sample the table gives hundreds of thousands of distinct CDR3 sequences, of which approximately 15% were detected only once. The biggest ten clones account for 11% to 15% of the sample. In the paper's terms, the treatment or condition label means: live attenuated yellow fever vaccine strain. Sequences were derived from PBMCs, sampled on the day of the yellow fever booster vaccination. The source is a man aged 25 to 40 who received the YFV17D yellow fever vaccine.

This sequence joins TRBV19 and TRBJ2-7; D might be TRBD2 (6 bases). Germline V gives CDR1 LNHDA, CDR2 SQIVND (reference sequence). The CDR3 covers 18 residues. V gave up 3 bases and J gave up 0 bases, with 21 bases separating them. The CDR3 nucleotides read TGTGCCAGTAGTATTACCCCTTTGTTAGCGGAAAGCTCCTACGAGCAGTACTTC. Encoded protein: CASSITPLLAESSYEQYF.

This clonotype was counted between two and nine times. V usage is TRBV7-2 and J usage is TRBJ2-1, with 9 bases matching TRBD2. Looked up from germline, CDR1 is SGHTA and CDR2 is FQGNSA. V trimming: 1 base; J trimming: 9 bases; junction bases outside the gene matches: 13. This CDR3 is 17 amino acids long. The CDR3 loop is CASSLGGSGSVSGEQFF. In nucleotides, the CDR3 is TGTGCCAGCAGCTTAGGTGGTAGCGGGAGCGTTAGTGGTGAGCAGTTCTTC.

The chain combines TRBV12-3 or TRBV12-4 with TRBJ2-7; TRBD2 aligns across 7 bases. The junction had 16 bases not matched to a gene; V was cut back by 7 bases and J by 1 base. This CDR3 is built from 17 residues. The CDR3 DNA sequence: TGTGCCAGCAAAGCGGGACTACACATACCAAGATCCTACGAGCAGTACTTC. Its protein product is CASKAGLHIPRSYEQYF.

CDR3 sequence (DNA): TGTGCCAGCAGTTACTCCTGGTCCGAGGAGACCCAGTACTTC. Its protein is CASSYSWSEETQYF. This chain links TRBV6-2 or TRBV6-3 with TRBJ2-5; D is uncertain. The germline CDR1 and CDR2 sequences are MNHEY and SVGEGT. Deletions cut 0 bases from V and 5 bases from J, with 10 bases between. This CDR3 has 14 amino acids.